Listed below are T cell receptor beta chains from one sample, sequenced in a study of blood T cell repertoires in COVID-19. TCRdb's table, derived via immunoSEQ multiplex PCR, lists solely in-frame clones and lacks some. The sample lists more than 25,000 clones, 65% to 90% seen once, with approximately 24% in the top ten. Material: peripheral blood. Receptor source: a human donor in a cohort sampled during active COVID-19. Both conserved end residues are part of each CDR3. The D gene is left open where the match is weak. Size values are once, few and many counts, or a class for expanded clones, and some rows have none.

clone_size j_call v_call d_call cdr3_nt cdr3_aa
. TRBJ1-6 TRBV3-1/TRBV3-2 TRBD1 TGTGCCAGCCGGGACAGGGCAAATTCACCCCTCCACTTT CASRDRANSPLHF
. TRBJ2-3 TRBV4-1 TRBD2 TGCGCCAGCAGCCAAGTGGGGGGGGCAGATACGCAGTATTTT CASSQVGGADTQYF
. TRBJ1-1 TRBV19 TRBD1 TGTGCCAGTAGTACAGGCCCCGGACAGGGGTCGCCTGAAGCTTTCTTT CASSTGPGQGSPEAFF
. TRBJ2-3 TRBV9 . TGTGCCAGCAGCGTAGTCGGCAGGGCAGCGTCAGATACGCAGTATTTT CASSVVGRAASDTQYF
. TRBJ2-3 TRBV9 . TGTGCCAGCAGCGACGTCGGGGATACGCAGTATTTT CASSDVGDTQYF
. TRBJ2-3 TRBV3-1/TRBV3-2 . TGTGCCAGCAGCCGAGTAACAGATACGCAGTATTTT CASSRVTDTQYF
. TRBJ2-2 TRBV7-9 . TGTGCCAGCAGCCCTCGGGGTAGCGCAGGGGAGCTGTTTTTT CASSPRGSAGELFF
. TRBJ2-3 TRBV20-1 . TGCAGTGCTAGTTCTGGGGAGAGGACAGATACGCAGTATTTT CSASSGERTDTQYF
. TRBJ1-2 TRBV14 . TGTGCCAGCAGCCAAGATCTTGCGAGGGGGAATAGTGGCTACACCTTC CASSQDLARGNSGYTF
few TRBJ1-6 TRBV7-2 . TGTGCCAGCAGCTTAGTTGGGCCGAGCTCCTATAATTCACCCCTCCACTTT CASSLVGPSSYNSPLHF
. TRBJ1-6 TRBV4-3 . TGCGCCAGCAGCCAAGAGAGCCAGCCGGGGGATTCACCCCTCCACTTT CASSQESQPGDSPLHF
. TRBJ2-5 TRBV7-2 . TGTGCCAGCAGCTTAAGCAGGGTGGGGACCCAGTACTTC CASSLSRVGTQYF
. TRBJ2-2 TRBV20-1 . TGCAGTGCCACGGGGACCGGGGAGCTGTTTTTT CSATGTGELFF
. TRBJ2-7 TRBV7-7 TRBD1 TGTGCCAGCAGCCCAGGGACAGGCTCCTACGAGCAGTACTTC CASSPGTGSYEQYF
. TRBJ2-7 TRBV27 TRBD1 TGTGCCAGCCGCCGACAGGGGCCCTACGAGCAGTACTTC CASRRQGPYEQYF
. TRBJ2-3 TRBV19 . TGTGCCAGTAGTACTTGGACAGCTTTCTCTAGCACAGATACGCAGTATTTT CASSTWTAFSSTDTQYF
. TRBJ2-3 TRBV29-1 TRBD1 TGCAGCACCTCCTCGGGAGGGACAGGGGTGGGAGATACGCAGTATTTT CSTSSGGTGVGDTQYF
. TRBJ2-4 TRBV7-2 TRBD1 TGTGCCAGCAGCCTCCAGGGGGCCGGAGCCAAAAACATTCAGTACTTC CASSLQGAGAKNIQYF